This passage covers 29 T cell receptor beta chains from one sample sequenced in a study of T cell changes during pregnancy in multiple sclerosis. The repertoire was sequenced with immunoSEQ multiplex PCR; TCRdb's copy has only in-frame clones and lacks some. Of some 51,000 clones in the sample, nearly 95% were seen once. The starting material was CD4+ T cells from peripheral blood mononuclear cells, obtained in the first trimester of pregnancy. The receptors originated from a female donor with multiple sclerosis, enrolled in a pregnancy study.

J is TRBJ1-1 and V is TRBV30; D unclear. This CDR3 is 14 amino acids long. V lost 2 bases to trimming and J lost 0 bases, with 10 bases between them. Germline V gives CDR1 GTSNPN, CDR2 SVGIG (reference sequence). The CDR3, as DNA: TGTGCCTGGAGTCATTCCCCCATGAACACTGAAGCTTTCTTT. This encodes CAWSHSPMNTEAFF. Full variable domain (rest looked up from reference TRBV30 and TRBJ1-1): SQTIHQWPATLVQPVGSPLSLECTVEGTSNPNLYWYRQAAGRGLQLLFYSVGIGQISSEVPQNLSASRPQDRQFILSSKKLLLSDSGFYLCAWSHSPMNTEAFFGQGTRLTVV.

The chain employs TRBV19 and TRBJ2-3; TRBD2 matches 9 bases. Germline V gene lookup returns CDR1 LNHDA and CDR2 SQIVND (reference sequence). The CDR3 loop spans 17 amino acids. Trimming at V came to 4 bases and at J to 3 bases, leaving 11 bases not matched to a gene. CDR3 sequence reads: CASSTLPRGRATDTQYF. CDR3 coding DNA: TGTGCCAGTAGTACCCTCCCCCGCGGGAGGGCTACAGATACGCAGTATTTT.

The V and J genes are TRBV28 and TRBJ1-2; D not resolved. The ends were cut back, 2 bases at V and 2 bases at J, with 6 bases in the middle. The CDR3 runs 13 residues. Germline V gene data show CDR1 as MDHEN and CDR2 as SYDVKM. CDR3 coding DNA: TGTGCCAGCAGTTTAGGAGTCAACTATGGCTACACCTTC. Residues: CASSLGVNYGYTF.

DNA for the CDR3: TGTGCCAGCTCACCGCAGGGGATGAACACTGAAGCTTTCTTT. Translation: CASSPQGMNTEAFF. The V gene is TRBV18, the J gene TRBJ1-1; D is possibly TRBD1 (6 bases). Trimming took off 3 bases at V and 0 bases at J, with 8 bases between the two ends. CDR3 size: 14 residues. The germline V gene has CDR1 KGHSH and CDR2 LQKENI.

Turning to this clone: One end of the junction fails to match germline, which may point to a read error. This chain uses TRBV20-1 with TRBJ1-2; no clear D. The length of the CDR3 is 11 residues. The germline CDR1 and CDR2 sequences are DFQATT and SNEGSKA (reference sequence). The CDR3 nucleotides are TGCAGTGCTCCAGGTAACTCTGGCTACACCTTC. Amino acids: CSAPGNSGYTF.

The chain links TRBV5-1 to TRBJ2-3; TRBD2 matches at 9 bases. The CDR3 has 14 residues. CDR1 is SGHRS and CDR2 is YFSETQ in the germline V gene. The J segment lost 3 bases and the V segment lost 5 bases, leaving 4 bases of the junction unmatched. The chain's CDR3 is CASRRGGSTDTQYF. CDR3 coding DNA: TGCGCCAGCAGGCGGGGGGGATCTACAGATACGCAGTATTTT.

This clone was detected only once. The chain is built from TRBV28 and TRBJ2-1; tentative D call: TRBD2 (5 bases). This CDR3 is 14 amino acids long. The V and J ends lost 5 bases and 4 bases respectively, with 12 bases between them. Germline assignment: CDR1 MDHEN and CDR2 SYDVKM. The chain's CDR3 is CASSPRTLYNEQFF. The CDR3, as DNA: TGTGCCAGCAGTCCTCGGACTTTATACAATGAGCAGTTCTTC.

The chain recombines TRBV7-2 with TRBJ2-1; maybe TRBD2 (7 bases). The CDR3 is 15 residues long. In germline, CDR1 is SGHTA, CDR2 FQGNSA. Trimming took off 0 bases at V and 2 bases at J, with 8 bases between the two ends. CDR3: CASSLAGGPYNEQFF. The CDR3 DNA sequence: TGTGCCAGCAGCTTAGCGGGGGGGCCCTACAATGAGCAGTTCTTC.

The chain joins TRBV18 to TRBJ1-4; TRBD1 matches 8 bases. Germline V lookup: CDR1 KGHSH, CDR2 LQKENI. Trimming cost V 5 bases and J 4 bases; bases outside gene matches: 6. This CDR3 is built from 15 residues. The CDR3 DNA follows: TGTGCCAGCTCAGCGACAGGGGCCCTTAATGAAAAACTGTTTTTT. Amino acid sequence: CASSATGALNEKLFF.

V is TRBV30 and J is TRBJ1-5; maybe TRBD1 (6 bases). This CDR3 is 14 amino acids long. V was shortened by 3 bases and J by 3 bases, with 12 bases between the two germline ends. Germline values: CDR1 GTSNPN, CDR2 SVGIG (reference sequence). The CDR3 coding sequence is TGTGCCTGGAGACAATCAGGGGACAATCAGCCCCAGCATTTT. It specifies CAWRQSGDNQPQHF.

V usage is TRBV27 and J usage is TRBJ2-3, with D perhaps matching TRBD1 (6 bases). The V end was cut by 2 bases, the J end by 1 base, with 16 bases between. This CDR3 spans 17 amino acids. Looked up from germline, CDR1 is MNHEY and CDR2 is SMNVEV (reference sequence). DNA of the CDR3: TGTGCCAGCAGTTTAGGAAGGGGGACGGCGGGCACAGATACGCAGTATTTT. It yields the protein CASSLGRGTAGTDTQYF.

This chain uses TRBV7-9 with TRBJ2-5; D ambiguous. This CDR3 is built from 12 residues. V shed 0 bases and J shed 5 bases, with 4 bases lying between them. Germline values: CDR1 SEHNR, CDR2 FQNEAQ (reference sequence). CDR3 coding DNA: TGTGCCAGCAGCTTAGCGAGGGAGACCCAGTACTTC. The encoded protein is CASSLARETQYF.

The V and J genes are TRBV4-2 and TRBJ2-3, with TRBD1 as a possible D gene (6 bases). This CDR3 region has 16 residues. V lost 5 bases and J 2 bases, leaving 17 bases between the germline ends. Germline V CDR1 and CDR2: LGHNA, YNFKEQ. The CDR3 loop reads CASSGGTIGPTDTQYF. CDR3 nucleotides: TGTGCCAGCAGCGGTGGGACAATTGGTCCCACAGATACGCAGTATTTT.

This chain connects TRBV27 to TRBJ1-1; TRBD1 matches at 9 bases. V gave up 6 bases and J gave up 1 base; unmatched junction bases: 9. Germline values: CDR1 MNHEY, CDR2 SMNVEV (reference sequence). This CDR3 contains 16 residues. CDR3 DNA sequence: TGTGCCAGCAGGGTGACAGGGGGTTTACCGAACACTGAAGCTTTCTTT. Protein sequence: CASRVTGGLPNTEAFF.

The chain has TRBV14 and TRBJ1-1; possibly TRBD1 for D (5 bases). With 5 bases removed from V and 2 bases from J, the gap between germline ends came to 18 bases. Germline lookup yields CDR1 SGHDN and CDR2 FVKESK. The CDR3 spans 16 residues. This CDR3 is CASSRGLTGGNTEAFF. CDR3 nucleotides: TGTGCCAGCAGCAGAGGTTTGACGGGGGGTAACACTGAAGCTTTCTTT.

The genes are TRBV6-1 and TRBJ1-5; TRBD1 is a possible D gene (6 bases). Deletions cut 4 bases from V and 3 bases from J, with 10 bases between. The CDR3 covers 14 residues. The germline gives CDR1 MNHNS, CDR2 SASEGT. The CDR3 loop reads CASSVDRNNQPQHF. The CDR3 DNA reads TGTGCCAGCAGTGTGGACAGAAACAATCAGCCCCAGCATTTT.

In this sample, this clone turned up once. The chain links TRBV5-1 to TRBJ1-2; D is undetermined. Trimming left V 4 bases short and J 0 bases short, with 7 bases between. CDR1 is SGHRS and CDR2 is YFSETQ in the germline V gene. The length of the CDR3 is 13 residues. CDR3 nucleotides: TGCGCCAGCAGCGTCTCAGCTAACTATGGCTACACCTTC. This encodes CASSVSANYGYTF.

This chain joins TRBV9 and TRBJ1-3; no reliable D call. Germline V gene lookup returns CDR1 SGDLS and CDR2 YYNGEE. V was trimmed by 0 bases and J by 1 base, leaving 11 bases between them. There are 16 residues in the CDR3. This CDR3 reads CASSVVGGLSGNTIYF. Here the CDR3 DNA reads TGTGCCAGCAGCGTAGTCGGAGGGCTATCTGGAAACACCATATATTTT. The full variable domain, completed using reference TRBV9 and TRBJ1-3, is DSGVTQTPKHLITATGQRVTLRCSPRSGDLSVYWYQQSLDQGLQFLIQYYNGEERAKGNILERFSAQQFPDLHSELNLSSLELGDSALYFCASSVVGGLSGNTIYFGEGSWLTVV.

V is TRBV2 and J is TRBJ1-5, with 8 bases fitting TRBD1. Unmatched junction bases numbered 4, after V lost 7 bases and J lost 5 bases. CDR3 length equals 13 residues. Germline CDR1 and CDR2: SNHLY and FYNNEI. CDR3 loop: CASKDRVYQPQHF. The CDR3, as DNA: TGTGCCAGCAAGGACAGGGTCTATCAGCCCCAGCATTTT.

This sequence joins TRBV6-1 and TRBJ2-3; D ambiguous. This CDR3 contains 15 residues. Germline-derived CDR1 and CDR2 are MNHNS and SASEGT. The V gene lost 2 bases and the J gene lost 1 base, with 10 bases spanning the gap. The CDR3 is CASSELGPGTDTQYF. The CDR3 DNA reads TGTGCCAGCAGTGAATTGGGCCCCGGCACAGATACGCAGTATTTT.

The V call is TRBV5-1, the J call TRBJ1-1; D not certain. There are 14 residues in the CDR3. Trimming stripped 0 bases from V and 5 bases from J, with 11 bases between. The germline gives CDR1 SGHRS, CDR2 YFSETQ. In DNA, the CDR3 is TGCGCCAGCAGCTTGGAAATCCCACAAACTGAAGCTTTCTTT. This encodes CASSLEIPQTEAFF.

The J gene is TRBJ2-2, the V gene TRBV19, with 10 bases matching TRBD2. Trimming took 4 bases from V and 5 from J; bases not matched to a gene: 4. The germline gives CDR1 LNHDA, CDR2 SQIVND (reference sequence). The CDR3 is 15 amino acids. The CDR3 spells CASSTLAGATGELFF. In DNA, the CDR3 is TGTGCCAGTAGTACCCTAGCGGGGGCTACCGGGGAGCTGTTTTTT.

The chain's CDR3 is CATGEGARAAGNTIYF. CDR3 coding DNA: TGTGCCACGGGGGAAGGGGCGAGGGCTGCTGGAAACACCATATATTTT. The gene calls are TRBV28 and TRBJ1-3; possible D gene TRBD1, 5 bases. Trimming shortened V by 10 bases and J by 2 bases, and 21 bases separated the two germline ends. This CDR3 has 16 amino acids. Per the germline V gene, CDR1 is MDHEN and CDR2 is SYDVKM.

The chain joins TRBV18 to TRBJ2-5; D is undetermined. The CDR3 runs to 13 residues. Germline CDR1 is KGHSH and CDR2 is LQKENI. Between the trimmed V and J ends, which lost 6 bases and 4 bases, there was a span of 12 bases. The chain's CDR3 is CASSATSRETQYF. In nucleotides, the CDR3 is TGTGCCAGCTCTGCCACCTCGAGAGAGACCCAGTACTTC.

V is TRBV2 and J is TRBJ2-5; possible D gene TRBD1, 6 bases. The germline V gene has CDR1 SNHLY and CDR2 FYNNEI. V lost 4 bases and J 5 bases, leaving 17 bases between the germline ends. The CDR3 has 15 amino acids. The CDR3 loop reads CASSGPQGRGETQYF. CDR3 in DNA: TGTGCCAGCAGTGGCCCTCAGGGAAGGGGGGAGACCCAGTACTTC.

This CDR3 is CASRPTGSGNTIYF. The CDR3 nucleotides read TGTGCCAGCAGGCCGACAGGGTCTGGAAACACCATATATTTT. The chain is built from TRBV7-2 and TRBJ1-3, with TRBD1 matching 7 bases. J was trimmed by 1 base and V by 6 bases; bases with no gene match: 3. The CDR3 is 14 amino acids. Germline V gene sequence: CDR1 SGHTA, CDR2 FQGNSA.

The gene calls are TRBV7-3 and TRBJ2-2; 7 positions agree with TRBD1. The CDR3 loop spans 15 amino acids. The germline V gene encodes CDR1 SGHTA and CDR2 FQGTGA. The J segment lost 0 bases and the V segment lost 5 bases, leaving 3 bases of the junction unmatched. The DNA of the CDR3 is TGTGCCAGCAGCACAGGGGCACCGAACACCGGGGAGCTGTTTTTT. Its protein product is CASSTGAPNTGELFF.

V usage is TRBV6-5 and J usage is TRBJ2-7; 8 bases match TRBD1. The germline CDR1 and CDR2 sequences are MNHEY and SVGAGI. With V trimmed by 2 bases and J by 6 bases, 3 bases remained unmatched. The CDR3 loop spans 13 amino acids. The CDR3 sequence: CASSYTGGGEQYF. In DNA form, the CDR3 reads TGTGCCAGCAGTTACACAGGGGGTGGCGAGCAGTACTTC.

This clone was seen just once. The gene calls are TRBV7-3 and TRBJ2-3; perhaps TRBD2 as D (5 bases). The CDR3 totals 13 residues. Germline V CDR1 and CDR2: SGHTA, FQGTGA. Trimming stripped 5 bases from V and 8 bases from J, with 14 bases between. CDR3 sequence (DNA): TGTGCCAGCAGCGCCGAAAGAGGGATTACGCAGTATTTT. Translation gives CASSAERGITQYF. The whole variable domain, remainder taken from reference TRBV7-3 and TRBJ2-3, is GAGVSQTPSNKVTEKGKYVELRCDPISGHTALYWYRQSLGQGPEFLIYFQGTGAADDSGLPNDRFFAVRPEGSVSTLKIQRTERGDSAVYLCASSAERGITQYFGPGTRLTVL.